The TCR beta chain under discussion was sequenced for a study of blood T cells in healthy people across ages. The use of a sample-barcoded 5' primer and a J-beta primer mix characterized a second PCR of about 6 to 12 cycles. TCRdb processed the 5' RACE reads anew with MiXCR; each CDR3 protein has one entry. Counted here are fewer than 950,000 distinct CDR3 sequences, about 48% occurring once; the ten biggest clones make up approximately 40%. The CDR3 has 17 residues. General study points: A conclusive naive versus antigen-experienced comparison was prevented by the unsorted PBMCs.

In the case of this clonotype: The antigen is not known.

Each donor's blood draw was around 9.2 milliliters of peripheral blood. The chain couples TRBV12-3 or TRBV12-4 to TRBJ2-5, with a possible D match to TRBD2 (6 bases). The J call may be in error: the DNA end matches TRBJ2-7 better. The source material was blood. This sequence was found in an older man in good health. CDR3 DNA sequence: TGTGCCAGCAGTTTAGCGCAGGGAGGTGCTCGGACCTACGAGCAGTACTTC. This translates into CASSLAQGGARTYEQYF.